The rows below give T cell receptor beta chains drawn from one sample of a study of cytomegalovirus exposure and HLA in healthy donors. TCRdb's table, derived via immunoSEQ multiplex PCR, lists solely in-frame clones and lacks some. The sample table sets out approximately 140,000 clones. Sequencing input: PBMCs. The receptors come from a man in his forties or fifties in good health and CMV-seronegative. Both conserved end residues are part of each CDR3. The order of the fields is V gene, J gene, D gene, CDR3 protein, CDR3 DNA. A D gene is named only where the DNA matches it firmly.

V gene: TRBV25-1; J gene: TRBJ2-7; D gene: -; CDR3 protein: CASSVEGGAYEQYF; CDR3 DNA: TGTGCCAGCAGTGTGGAAGGCGGTGCCTACGAGCAGTACTTC
V gene: TRBV7-9; J gene: TRBJ1-1; D gene: TRBD1; CDR3 protein: CASSQSGTGGTEAFF; CDR3 DNA: TGTGCCAGCAGCCAGTCCGGGACAGGGGGAACTGAAGCTTTCTTT
V gene: TRBV5-8; J gene: TRBJ1-1; D gene: -; CDR3 protein: CASSLVSGWNTEAFF; CDR3 DNA: TGTGCCAGCAGCTTGGTGTCAGGTTGGAACACTGAAGCTTTCTTT
V gene: TRBV5-1; J gene: TRBJ2-1; D gene: -; CDR3 protein: CASSAPGITYNEQFF; CDR3 DNA: TGCGCCAGCAGCGCCCCCGGGATCACTTACAATGAGCAGTTCTTC
V gene: TRBV5-6; J gene: TRBJ2-7; D gene: TRBD2; CDR3 protein: CASSLFSGVSYEQYF; CDR3 DNA: TGTGCCAGCAGCTTGTTCAGCGGGGTTTCCTACGAGCAGTACTTC
V gene: TRBV7-6; J gene: TRBJ1-2; D gene: TRBD1; CDR3 protein: CASSLTGDYGYTF; CDR3 DNA: TGTGCCAGCAGTTTGACAGGGGACTATGGCTACACCTTC
V gene: TRBV30; J gene: TRBJ1-2; D gene: -; CDR3 protein: CAWSQAGQNYGYTF; CDR3 DNA: TGTGCCTGGAGTCAAGCAGGCCAGAACTATGGCTACACCTTC
V gene: TRBV5-6; J gene: TRBJ2-7; D gene: TRBD1; CDR3 protein: CASSFQGQSYEQYF; CDR3 DNA: TGTGCCAGCAGCTTTCAGGGACAGAGCTACGAGCAGTACTTC
V gene: TRBV5-1; J gene: TRBJ2-5; D gene: -; CDR3 protein: CASSFSTGTQQETQYF; CDR3 DNA: TGCGCCAGCAGCTTCAGCACCGGGACTCAGCAAGAGACCCAGTACTTC
V gene: TRBV7-2; J gene: TRBJ2-7; D gene: -; CDR3 protein: CAVQAGASYEQYF; CDR3 DNA: TGTGCCGTACAAGCTGGGGCCTCCTACGAGCAGTACTTC
V gene: TRBV4-2; J gene: TRBJ2-7; D gene: -; CDR3 protein: CASSQAPGNEQYF; CDR3 DNA: TGTGCCAGCAGCCAAGCCCCGGGGAACGAGCAGTACTTC
V gene: TRBV10-3; J gene: TRBJ1-5; D gene: -; CDR3 protein: CAIKEGPDQPQHF; CDR3 DNA: TGTGCCATCAAGGAGGGGCCGGATCAGCCCCAGCATTTT
V gene: TRBV6-5; J gene: TRBJ1-1; D gene: -; CDR3 protein: CASSYSKPGNTEAFF; CDR3 DNA: TGTGCCAGCAGTTATTCGAAGCCAGGGAACACTGAAGCTTTCTTT
V gene: TRBV9; J gene: TRBJ2-2; D gene: TRBD2; CDR3 protein: CASSVGLAGSTGELFF; CDR3 DNA: TGTGCCAGCAGCGTGGGGCTAGCGGGATCCACCGGGGAGCTGTTTTTT
V gene: TRBV7-9; J gene: TRBJ1-3; D gene: -; CDR3 protein: CASSHEDTIYF; CDR3 DNA: TGTGCCAGCAGCCACGAGGACACCATATATTTT
V gene: TRBV5-1; J gene: TRBJ2-1; D gene: TRBD2; CDR3 protein: CASSPGGRPSYNEQFF; CDR3 DNA: TGCGCCAGCAGCCCGGGGGGGAGGCCGTCCTACAATGAGCAGTTCTTC
V gene: TRBV4-1; J gene: TRBJ1-5; D gene: -; CDR3 protein: CASSQAESVSNQPQHF; CDR3 DNA: TGCGCCAGCAGCCAAGCCGAGTCCGTTAGCAATCAGCCCCAGCATTTT
V gene: TRBV6-5; J gene: TRBJ2-7; D gene: TRBD1; CDR3 protein: CASSTTGEYEQYF; CDR3 DNA: TGTGCCAGCAGTACAACAGGGGAGTACGAGCAGTACTTC
V gene: TRBV2; J gene: TRBJ1-4; D gene: TRBD1; CDR3 protein: CASTIGQGANEKLFF; CDR3 DNA: TGTGCCAGTACAATAGGACAGGGAGCTAATGAAAAACTGTTTTTT
V gene: TRBV6-6; J gene: TRBJ1-5; D gene: -; CDR3 protein: CASSYGQRVEPQHF; CDR3 DNA: TGTGCCAGCAGTTATGGACAGAGGGTGGAGCCCCAGCATTTT
V gene: TRBV7-2; J gene: TRBJ2-2; D gene: TRBD1; CDR3 protein: CASSLGGTVTGELFF; CDR3 DNA: TGTGCCAGCAGCTTAGGAGGGACAGTTACCGGGGAGCTGTTTTTT
V gene: TRBV15; J gene: TRBJ1-2; D gene: -; CDR3 protein: CATSGVRDKRSAVYGYTF; CDR3 DNA: TGTGCCACCAGCGGAGTTCGGGACAAGCGTTCAGCGGTCTATGGCTACACCTTC
V gene: TRBV7-2; J gene: TRBJ1-6; D gene: TRBD1; CDR3 protein: CASSDDSGQGKPPLHF; CDR3 DNA: TGTGCCAGCAGCGACGACTCTGGACAGGGGAAACCACCCCTCCACTTT